The 19 T cell receptor beta chains below all came from one sample that was sequenced in a study of T-cell memory formation after mild COVID-19 (dated by TCRdb to the early 2020s). Receptors were amplified or captured by 5' RACE. Instrument on record: Illumina NovaSeq 6000. TCRdb itself trimmed the public reads at Q25 with fastp, ran MiXCR and retained productive beta chains. Under each unique CDR3 protein, matching rows form one entry showing the most common genes and DNA. The sample has more than 200,000 distinct CDR3 sequences on record, less than 20% of them singletons. Around 3.7% of the sample belongs to the ten largest clones. The sequenced sample was PBMCs or a T cell subset sorted from them (not recorded which). The receptor set was obtained from a young man who had mild COVID-19 (a few samples of this study predate the infection). The sample titles of this study are shuffled in the database, so cell type and time point are left out; the donor was told from shared clones.

The sample holds a few counts of this clonotype. This chain joins TRBV15 and TRBJ2-7, with 11 bases matching TRBD2. There are 17 residues in the CDR3. The germline V gene has CDR1 LNHNV and CDR2 YYDKDF (reference sequence). Germline trimming cut 0 bases from V and 4 bases from J; bases unmatched to any gene: 8. The chain's CDR3 is CATSRDPRGTSGYEQYV. CDR3 DNA sequence: TGTGCCACCAGCAGAGATCCGAGAGGGACTAGCGGTTACGAGCAGTACGTC.

This clonotype has only a few counts. The chain is built from TRBV4-3 and TRBJ1-5, with 9 bases lining up with TRBD1. The V gene's germline CDR1 is LGHNA and CDR2 YSLEER. J lost 5 bases, V lost 1 base, and 3 bases had no gene match. The CDR3 extends over 15 amino acids. The CDR3 bases are TGCGCCAGCAGCCAAGCAACAGGGGGCCATCAGCCCCAGCATTTT. Encoded protein: CASSQATGGHQPQHF.

This clonotype was detected many times. The chain recombines TRBV5-1 with TRBJ2-7, with D possibly TRBD1 on 5 matching bases. Germline V gives CDR1 SGHRS, CDR2 YFSETQ. This CDR3 has 15 amino acids. V was clipped by 4 bases and J by 1 base, with 15 bases between them. The CDR3 protein is CASSVTGDLSYEQYF. The DNA for the CDR3 is TGCGCCAGCAGCGTCACAGGCGACCTATCCTACGAGCAGTACTTC.

This clonotype showed up just a few times. The chain joins TRBV5-4 to TRBJ1-5; D possibly corresponds to TRBD1 (5 bases). V was cut by 2 bases and J by 6 bases, with 9 bases left in between. Germline lookup yields CDR1 SGHNT and CDR2 YYREEE (reference sequence). The CDR3 is made up of 13 amino acids. The CDR3 here is CASSFGRGQPQHF. CDR3 nucleotide sequence: TGTGCCAGCAGCTTCGGGAGGGGTCAGCCCCAGCATTTT.

This clonotype was recorded a few times. This chain links TRBV4-3 with TRBJ2-5; 8 nucleotides line up with TRBD2. Germline V gene sequence: CDR1 LGHNA, CDR2 YSLEER. V lost 4 bases and J lost 2; bases outside the gene matches: 9. The CDR3 has 16 residues. CDR3 region: CASSPRARGGQETQYF. The DNA for the CDR3 is TGCGCCAGCAGCCCAAGGGCTCGGGGGGGGCAAGAGACCCAGTACTTC.

The chain is built from TRBV11-2 and TRBJ2-1, with 7 bases aligning to TRBD2. V lost 5 bases to trimming and J lost 4 bases; unmatched junction nucleotides: 11. Germline CDR1 reads SGHAT; CDR2 reads FQNNGV. This CDR3 contains 16 residues. CDR3 sequence reads: CASSPGGSPTYNEQFF. In DNA, the CDR3 is TGTGCCAGCAGCCCCGGGGGGTCTCCAACTTACAATGAGCAGTTCTTC.

This clonotype was detected many times. The V call is TRBV5-1, the J call TRBJ2-3; 11 positions match TRBD2. The CDR3 length is 16 residues. CDR1 SGHRS and CDR2 YFSETQ come from the germline V gene. Losses at the gene ends were 4 bases for V and 2 bases for J; bases not matched to a gene: 6. The CDR3 DNA is TGCGCCAGCAGCCCAGGGACTAGCGGAAACACAGATACGCAGTATTTT. It encodes CASSPGTSGNTDTQYF. Full variable domain (outside the CDR3, taken from reference TRBV5-1 and TRBJ2-3): KAGVTQTPRYLIKTRGQQVTLSCSPISGHRSVSWYQQTPGQGLQFLFEYFSETQRNKGNFPGRFSGRQFSNSRSEMNVSTLELGDSALYLCASSPGTSGNTDTQYFGPGTRLTVL.

This clonotype was observed a few times. The rearrangement joins TRBV25-1 to TRBJ2-1; D possibly uses TRBD1 or TRBD2 (6 bases each). CDR1 and CDR2 from the germline V gene are MGHDK and SYGVNS. Trimming removed 5 bases at V and 0 bases at J, with 11 bases between. The CDR3 is 15 residues long. CDR3: CASSLGGLSYNEQFF. The DNA for the CDR3 is TGTGCCAGCAGTTTAGGGGGGCTCTCCTACAATGAGCAGTTCTTC.

This clonotype occurred a few times. V and J are TRBV12-3 or TRBV12-4 and TRBJ1-2, with D unresolved. Trimming removed 6 bases from V and 4 bases from J, with 9 bases in between. The CDR3 is 12 amino acids. The CDR3: CASRFRAYGYTF. The CDR3 coding sequence is TGTGCCAGCAGGTTTAGGGCCTATGGCTACACCTTC.

This clonotype has at least ten counts. V gene TRBV12-3 or TRBV12-4 combines with J gene TRBJ1-1; a weak D match, TRBD1 (5 bases). This CDR3 is built from 13 residues. The germline V and J ends were trimmed by 6 bases and 9 bases, with 17 bases remaining between them. The CDR3 nucleotides read TGTGCCAGCAGCCCGGGACCGGGACTTCAAGCTTTCTTT. Its protein product is CASSPGPGLQAFF.

This clonotype was observed at least ten times. V gene TRBV5-5 combines with J gene TRBJ2-7; TRBD1 or TRBD2 may be the D gene (5 bases each). Per germline, CDR1 SGHKS and CDR2 YYEKEE (reference sequence). This CDR3 has 15 residues. Trimming shortened V by 4 bases and J by 2 bases, and 16 bases separated the two germline ends. The CDR3 loop is CASSVGATNPYEQYV. In nucleotides, the CDR3 is TGTGCCAGCAGCGTCGGGGCGACAAACCCCTACGAGCAGTACGTC.

This chain joins TRBV6-6 and TRBJ2-1; D might be TRBD1 (6 bases). CDR1 is MNHNY, CDR2 SVGAGI, per germline (reference sequence). The CDR3 length is 15 residues. The germline V and J ends were trimmed by 5 bases and 0 bases, with 11 bases remaining between them. The CDR3 DNA is TGTGCCAGCAGTCAAGACAGGCCCTCCTACAATGAGCAGTTCTTC. This gives the protein CASSQDRPSYNEQFF.

This clonotype appeared a few times. V usage is TRBV9 and J usage is TRBJ2-7; 7 bases map to TRBD2. CDR3 size: 16 residues. Unmatched junction bases numbered 11, after V lost 0 bases and J lost 5 bases. Per the germline V gene, CDR1 is SGDLS and CDR2 is YYNGEE. The CDR3 here is CASSVGRGEVMDEQYF. The CDR3, as DNA: TGTGCCAGCAGCGTAGGTCGGGGGGAAGTAATGGACGAGCAGTACTTC.

The V call is TRBV20-1, the J call TRBJ2-3, with D unresolved. The CDR3 sequence is 12 residues long. The germline gives CDR1 DFQATT, CDR2 SNEGSKA (reference sequence). V dropped 6 bases and J dropped 1 base, with 8 bases sitting between them. CDR3 residues: CSASTGTDTQYF. CDR3 in DNA: TGCAGTGCGAGCACAGGCACAGATACGCAGTATTTT.

V and J are TRBV27 and TRBJ2-5; 9 nucleotides match TRBD2. Per the germline V gene, CDR1 is MNHEY and CDR2 is SMNVEV (reference sequence). The CDR3 length is 17 residues. V gave up 1 base and J gave up 3 bases; unmatched junction bases: 9. This CDR3 reads CASSLFPLAGRKETQYF. The DNA of the CDR3 is TGTGCCAGCAGTTTATTCCCCCTAGCGGGGCGTAAAGAGACCCAGTACTTC.

This clonotype has a handful of counts. This chain connects TRBV23-1 to TRBJ2-7; the D is unclear. TRBV23-1 is an ORF for which the function is uncertain. CDR3 length: 12 residues. Trimming left V 7 bases short and J 1 base short, with 8 bases between. CDR3 nucleotides: TGCGCCAGCATGGAATTGTCCTACGAGCAGTACTTC. Protein: CASMELSYEQYF.

The genes are TRBV7-9 and TRBJ2-5, with 10 bases lining up with TRBD2. The CDR3 is 17 residues long. Germline V lookup: CDR1 SEHNR, CDR2 FQNEAQ (reference sequence). With 2 bases clipped from V and 5 bases from J, the junction kept 11 bases outside the gene matches. The CDR3, as DNA: TGTGCCAGCAGCTTACCACGACTAGCGGGTCCCGTTGAGACCCAGTACTTC. This codes for CASSLPRLAGPVETQYF.

J is TRBJ2-7 and V is TRBV5-4; D might be TRBD1 (7 bases). Germline loops: CDR1 SGHNT, CDR2 YYREEE (reference sequence). V was trimmed by 0 bases and J by 3 bases, leaving 13 bases between them. CDR3 length: 15 amino acids. The CDR3 sequence: CASSLAGGKDYEQYF. The CDR3 nucleotides are TGTGCCAGCAGCTTGGCAGGGGGGAAAGACTACGAGCAGTACTTC.

The chain carries TRBV2 and TRBJ2-2; D unclear. Deletions cut 6 bases from V and 4 bases from J, with 12 bases between. This CDR3 has 14 residues. Germline V gene sequence: CDR1 SNHLY, CDR2 FYNNEI. As DNA, the CDR3 is TGTGCCAGCAGACCTTTAGAAGGCACCGGGGAGCTGTTTTTT. This sequence encodes CASRPLEGTGELFF.